This entry features one T cell receptor beta chain sequence. No antigen is known for it. The data belong to a study of cytomegalovirus exposure and HLA in healthy donors. Study information: Prior work identified 95 million to 120 million unique TCR beta sequences in approximately 180 million T cells.

Study-wide points: A prior analysis recorded that most TCR beta V segments were productive about 87% or about 30% of the time. It was reportedly the case that the classifier diagnosed cytomegalovirus status with high specificity and sensitivity. A later analysis linked roughly 17,000 TCR beta sequences to HLA alleles at 0.05 false discovery rate.

PCR primers comprised 60 Vbeta and 13 Jbeta primers. Clones were sequenced by immunoSEQ multiplex PCR, and TCRdb holds only the in-frame ones, with some missing. The sample consists of 160,000 or so clones, around 83% of them appearing once. CDR1 is SGHDT and CDR2 is YYEEEE in the germline V gene. Trimming took off 3 bases at V and 7 bases at J, with 11 bases between the two ends. The CDR3 covers 13 residues. This receptor was taken from a man aged 45-60 years in good health and CMV-seropositive. Sequenced input: PBMCs. This rearrangement joins TRBV5-6 to TRBJ2-4, with a weak D call TRBD2 (6 bases). The CDR3 sequence: CASSSSGVNIQYF. CDR3 nucleotides: TGTGCCAGCAGCTCATCGGGGGTTAACATTCAGTACTTC.